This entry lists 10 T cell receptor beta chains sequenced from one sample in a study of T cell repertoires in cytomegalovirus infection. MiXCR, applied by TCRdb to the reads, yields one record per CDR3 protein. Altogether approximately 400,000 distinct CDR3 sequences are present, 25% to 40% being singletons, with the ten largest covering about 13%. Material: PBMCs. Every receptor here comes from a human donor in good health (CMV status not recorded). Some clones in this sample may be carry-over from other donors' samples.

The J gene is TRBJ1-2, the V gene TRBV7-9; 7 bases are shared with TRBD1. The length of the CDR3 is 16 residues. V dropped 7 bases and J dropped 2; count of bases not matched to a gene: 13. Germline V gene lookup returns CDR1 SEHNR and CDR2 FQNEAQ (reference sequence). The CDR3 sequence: CASMRSGTEPNYGYTF. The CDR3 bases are TGTGCCAGCATGCGTTCCGGGACAGAGCCAAACTATGGCTACACCTTC.

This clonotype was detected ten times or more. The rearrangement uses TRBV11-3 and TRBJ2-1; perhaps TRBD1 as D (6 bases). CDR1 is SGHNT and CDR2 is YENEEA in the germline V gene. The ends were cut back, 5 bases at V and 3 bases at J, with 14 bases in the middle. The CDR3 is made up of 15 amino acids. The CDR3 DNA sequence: TGTGCCAGCAGCCCCGGACAGTCCAACTACAATGAGCAGTTCTTC. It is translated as CASSPGQSNYNEQFF.

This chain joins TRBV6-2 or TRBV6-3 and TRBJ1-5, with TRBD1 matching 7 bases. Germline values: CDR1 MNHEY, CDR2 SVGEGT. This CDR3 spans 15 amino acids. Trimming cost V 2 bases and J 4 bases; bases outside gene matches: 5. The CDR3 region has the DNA TGTGCCAGCAGTTACATGCAGGGGGGAAATCAGCCCCAGCATTTT. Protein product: CASSYMQGGNQPQHF.

CDR3 nucleotides: TGTGCCAGTAGTATCGGTGGGTCGGTGAACACTGAAGCTTTCTTT. Protein: CASSIGGSVNTEAFF. The chain uses TRBV19 and TRBJ1-1; no reliable D call. The ends were cut back, 3 bases at V and 0 bases at J, with 11 bases in the middle. The CDR3 extends over 15 amino acids. CDR1 and CDR2 from the germline V gene are LNHDA and SQIVND (reference sequence).

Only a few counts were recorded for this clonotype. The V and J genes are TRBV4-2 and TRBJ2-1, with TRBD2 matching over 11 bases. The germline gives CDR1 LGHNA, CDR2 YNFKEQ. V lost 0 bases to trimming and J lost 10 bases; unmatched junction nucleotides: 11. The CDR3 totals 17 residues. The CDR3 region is CASSQEGVAGGPREQFF. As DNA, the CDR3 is TGTGCCAGCAGCCAAGAAGGGGTAGCGGGGGGGCCTAGGGAGCAGTTCTTC.

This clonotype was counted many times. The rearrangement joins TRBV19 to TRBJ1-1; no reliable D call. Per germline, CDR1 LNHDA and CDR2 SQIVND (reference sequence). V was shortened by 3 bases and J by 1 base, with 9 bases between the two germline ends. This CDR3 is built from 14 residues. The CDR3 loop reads CASSMGTWNTEAFF. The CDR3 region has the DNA TGTGCCAGTAGTATGGGCACCTGGAACACTGAAGCTTTCTTT.

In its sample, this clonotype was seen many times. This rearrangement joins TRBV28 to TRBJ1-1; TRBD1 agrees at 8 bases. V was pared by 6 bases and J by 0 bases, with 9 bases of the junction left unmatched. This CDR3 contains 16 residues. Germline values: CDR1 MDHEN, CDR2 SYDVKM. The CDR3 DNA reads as TGTGCCAGCAGCTCTGGGACAGGCTACTTGAACACTGAAGCTTTCTTT. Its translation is CASSSGTGYLNTEAFF.

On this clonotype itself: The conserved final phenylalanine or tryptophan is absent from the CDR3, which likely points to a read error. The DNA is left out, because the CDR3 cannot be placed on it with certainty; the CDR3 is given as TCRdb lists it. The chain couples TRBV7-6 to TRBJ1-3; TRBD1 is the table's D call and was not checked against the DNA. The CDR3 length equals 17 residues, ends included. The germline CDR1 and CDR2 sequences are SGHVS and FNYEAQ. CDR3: CASSLGPRGNSGNTIFC.

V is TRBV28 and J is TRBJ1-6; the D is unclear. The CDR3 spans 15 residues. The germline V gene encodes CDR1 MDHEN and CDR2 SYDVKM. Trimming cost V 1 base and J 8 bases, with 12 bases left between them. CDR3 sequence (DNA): TGTGCCAGCAGTTTATTGGCTGGGTTTGATTCACCCCTCCACTTT. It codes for CASSLLAGFDSPLHF.

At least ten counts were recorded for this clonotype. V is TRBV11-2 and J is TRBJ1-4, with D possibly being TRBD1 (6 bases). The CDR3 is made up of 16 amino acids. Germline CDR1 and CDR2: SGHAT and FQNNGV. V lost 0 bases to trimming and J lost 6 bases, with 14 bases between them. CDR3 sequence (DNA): TGTGCCAGCAGCTTAGAACAGGGTTTCGCCGATGAAAAACTGTTTTTT. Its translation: CASSLEQGFADEKLFF.